This entry concerns a single TCR beta chain. The V gene lost 4 bases and the J gene lost 1 base, with 18 bases spanning the gap. This CDR3 region has 16 residues. Germline-derived CDR1 and CDR2 are SGHDT and YYEEEE. TCRdb called the RT-PCR reads again in MiXCR, with one record for every CDR3 protein. The sample has 650,000 to 800,000 distinct CDR3 sequences, more than 13% seen once. Sequencing used memory CD4+ T cells from blood. The source of this sequence is a female donor in good health, serving as a healthy control. V usage is TRBV5-6 and J usage is TRBJ2-7; D is possibly TRBD2 (5 bases). The CDR3 sequence: CASSPTGGVRSYEQYF. The CDR3 coding sequence is TGTGCCAGCAGCCCCACCGGAGGAGTTCGATCCTACGAGCAGTACTTC.